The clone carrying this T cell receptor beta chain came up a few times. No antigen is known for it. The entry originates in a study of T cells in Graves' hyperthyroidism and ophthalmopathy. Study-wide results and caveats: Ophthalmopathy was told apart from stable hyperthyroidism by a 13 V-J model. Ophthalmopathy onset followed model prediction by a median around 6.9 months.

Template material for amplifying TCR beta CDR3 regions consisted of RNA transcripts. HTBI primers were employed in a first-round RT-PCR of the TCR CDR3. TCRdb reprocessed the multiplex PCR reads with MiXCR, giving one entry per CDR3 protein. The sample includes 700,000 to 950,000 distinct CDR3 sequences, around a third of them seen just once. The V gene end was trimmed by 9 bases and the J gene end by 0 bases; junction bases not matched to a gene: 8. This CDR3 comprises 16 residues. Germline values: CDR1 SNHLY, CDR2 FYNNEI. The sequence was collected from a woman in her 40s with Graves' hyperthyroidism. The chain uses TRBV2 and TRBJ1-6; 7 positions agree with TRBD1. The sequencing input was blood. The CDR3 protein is CASAATGSSYNSPLHF. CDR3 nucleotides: TGTGCCAGTGCAGCGACAGGGAGCTCCTATAATTCACCCCTCCACTTT. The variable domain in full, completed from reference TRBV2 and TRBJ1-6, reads EPEVTQTPSHQVTQMGQEVILRCVPISNHLYFYWYRQILGQKVEFLVSFYNNEISEKSEIFDDQFSVERPDGSNFTLKIRSTKLEDSAMYFCASAATGSSYNSPLHFGNGTRLTVT.